In this sample, the clone carrying this T cell receptor beta chain turned up a few times. V lost 2 bases and J 1 base, leaving 11 bases between the germline ends. CDR3 length: 15 residues. Germline V CDR1 and CDR2: KGHSH, LQKENI. The data were taken from a study of cytomegalovirus exposure and HLA in healthy donors. The data were produced by immunoSEQ multiplex PCR, yet TCRdb's version contains in-frame clones alone and is incomplete. This sample carries around 150,000 clones, roughly 91% of them seen once, and the ten largest clones take 9% to 12%. The sample consisted of PBMCs. This rearrangement joins TRBV18 to TRBJ1-1, with D perhaps matching TRBD1 (5 bases). This TCR was sampled from a woman aged 18-29 years in good health and CMV-seropositive. As DNA, the CDR3 is TGTGCCAGCTCACCAAGGAGGGGCGCGAACACTGAAGCTTTCTTT. Translating it yields CASSPRRGANTEAFF.